Shown below are 5 T cell receptor beta chains from a single sample sequenced in a study of cytomegalovirus exposure and HLA in healthy donors. Amplification used 60 Vbeta primers and 13 Jbeta primers. Sequencing was performed with immunoSEQ multiplex PCR; in TCRdb, only in-frame clones are kept and a portion is missing. The sample holds about 190,000 clones, roughly four fifths seen once. The sample taken for sequencing was PBMCs. Receptors originate from a woman aged 30 to 39 in good health and CMV-seropositive.

This chain uses TRBV7-9 with TRBJ2-5; tentatively, D is TRBD1 (6 bases). Germline CDR1 reads SEHNR; CDR2 reads FQNEAQ (reference sequence). The CDR3 runs 14 residues. V dropped 5 bases and J dropped 2 bases, with 12 bases sitting between them. CDR3 region: CASSEWTAQETQYF. CDR3 nucleotide sequence: TGTGCCAGCAGCGAGTGGACAGCTCAAGAGACCCAGTACTTC.

With respect to this clone: Additional DNA sequences in this sample encode the identical CDR3. This chain uses TRBV5-1 with TRBJ2-3; 7 nucleotides align to TRBD1. J was trimmed by 1 base and V by 4 bases; bases with no gene match: 3. This CDR3 region has 14 residues. Germline-derived CDR1 and CDR2 are SGHRS and YFSETQ. The CDR3 nucleotides read TGCGCCAGCAGCCTAGACAGGGGCACAGATACGCAGTATTTT. It yields the protein CASSLDRGTDTQYF.

The chain is built from TRBV11-1 and TRBJ1-1; D might be TRBD1 (5 bases). The CDR3 totals 15 residues. The germline gives CDR1 SGHAT, CDR2 FQDESV (reference sequence). The V end lost 1 base, the J end lost 4 bases, and 13 bases lay between the germline ends. The CDR3 sequence is CASSLDSRVPTEAFF. The CDR3 DNA is TGTGCCAGCAGCTTAGATAGCAGGGTACCCACTGAAGCTTTCTTT.

The rearrangement links TRBV11-1 to TRBJ2-5; 12 nucleotides agree with TRBD2. The V and J ends lost 7 bases and 4 bases, in that order; junction bases with no gene match: 16. The CDR3 loop spans 18 amino acids. CDR1 and CDR2 from the germline V gene are SGHAT and FQDESV (reference sequence). The CDR3 region has the DNA TGTGCCAGCACCCGAGTTACTAGCGGGGGGCGTTTTGGAGAGACCCAGTACTTC. This codes for CASTRVTSGGRFGETQYF.

This chain uses TRBV7-3 with TRBJ2-2; D perhaps matches TRBD2 (7 bases). The CDR3 sequence is 15 residues long. The germline V gene has CDR1 SGHTA and CDR2 FQGTGA. The V end was cut by 5 bases, the J end by 13 bases, with 23 bases between. The CDR3 DNA follows: TGTGCCAGCAGCCCTCCAAGCGGGGCGGGGGCAGGGCTGTTTTTT. It translates to CASSPPSGAGAGLFF. Full variable domain (outside the CDR3, taken from reference TRBV7-3 and TRBJ2-2): GAGVSQTPSNKVTEKGKYVELRCDPISGHTALYWYRQSLGQGPEFLIYFQGTGAADDSGLPNDRFFAVRPEGSVSTLKIQRTERGDSAVYLCASSPPSGAGAGLFFGEGSRLTVL.